This is a list of T cell receptor beta chains from one sample in a study of technical replicates of blood from a few donors. TCRdb's table, derived via immunoSEQ multiplex PCR, lists solely in-frame clones and lacks some. The sample yields about 62,000 clones, over 85% seen once. The sample taken for sequencing was PBMCs. These receptors were obtained from a human donor in good health. Some clones in this sample may be carry-over from other donors' samples. Both conserved end residues are part of each CDR3. D genes are given only for firm matches. Clone size is not always given. Where it is, it says once, few, many or a class for expanded clones.

v_gene	j_gene	abundance	d_gene	CDR3nt	CDR3aa
TRBV2	TRBJ1-1	-	-	TGTGCCAGCGCAGGGCGGAACACTGAAGCTTTCTTT	CASAGRNTEAFF
TRBV5-5	TRBJ1-5	few	-	TGTGCCAGCAGCGTCACAGGGAGTGGAGAGCCCCAGCATTTT	CASSVTGSGEPQHF
TRBV28	TRBJ1-2	-	TRBD1	TGTGCCAGCAGTGTCCGACAGGGAGCCCTGGGGGGCTACACCTTC	CASSVRQGALGGYTF
TRBV6-1	TRBJ1-2	-	TRBD1	TGTGCCAGCAGTGAACTAGGGACAGGGGGAGTTTGTACCTTC	CASSELGTGGVCTF
TRBV7-8	TRBJ2-3	-	TRBD2	TGTGCCAGCAGCTTAGTGACTAGCGGGCGCCCCCAAAAGTATTTT	CASSLVTSGRPQKYF
TRBV7-9	TRBJ2-3	-	-	TGTGCCAGCAGCCCAGAAGTGTGGGCTACGCAGTATTTT	CASSPEVWATQYF
TRBV5-1	TRBJ2-3	-	TRBD2	TGCGCCAGCAGCTGGGGAGGCTCTAGCGGGGGCGGGGATACGCAGTATTTT	CASSWGGSSGGGDTQYF
TRBV5-1	TRBJ2-1	-	TRBD2	TGCGCCAGCAGCGTCGGGAGGTCCACTAATGAGCAGTTCTTC	CASSVGRSTNEQFF
TRBV19	TRBJ2-1	-	TRBD2	TGTGCCAGTAGTCAATCTAGCGGGGGGGCCCATGAGCAGTTCTTC	CASSQSSGGAHEQFF
TRBV7-2	TRBJ2-5	-	TRBD1	TGTGCCAGCAGCTTAGGGTCACAGGGGGAGACCCAGTACTTC	CASSLGSQGETQYF
TRBV18	TRBJ2-2	-	TRBD1	TGTGCCAGCTCACCGCCGGGACAGAGAAACACCGGGGAGCTGTTTTTT	CASSPPGQRNTGELFF
TRBV9	TRBJ2-2	many	-	TGTGCCAGCAGCGTAACAGGAAGAACCGGGGAGCTGTTTTTT	CASSVTGRTGELFF
TRBV5-1	TRBJ2-1	once	TRBD2	TGCGCCAGCAGCTTGGCGGCTAGCGGGGGGGCCGTCTATGAGCAGTTCTTC	CASSLAASGGAVYEQFF
TRBV7-8	TRBJ1-2	-	-	TGTGCCAGCAGCTTATCCGCGGGGGTCTATGGCTACACCTTC	CASSLSAGVYGYTF
TRBV4-1	TRBJ2-2	-	TRBD1	TGCGCCAGCAGCCGAGACGGGGACAGGCCGGCAAGGCGGAACACCGGGGAGCTGTTTTTT	CASSRDGDRPARRNTGELFF
TRBV4-3	TRBJ2-1	-	-	TGCGCCAGCAGCCAAGTGGGTCGGACTGGATACAATGAGCAGTTCTTC	CASSQVGRTGYNEQFF
TRBV20-1	TRBJ1-6	-	-	TGCAGTGCTCCCCGTCCTTCACCCCTCCACTTT	CSAPRPSPLHF
TRBV7-8	TRBJ1-1	few	TRBD1	TGTGCCAGCAGCTTCCACAGGGGCACTGAAGCTTTCTTT	CASSFHRGTEAFF
TRBV5-1	TRBJ2-1	-	TRBD2	TGCGCCAGCAGCTTGGGTAGCGGGGGGTTCTCCTACAATGAGCAGTTCTTC	CASSLGSGGFSYNEQFF
TRBV7-2	TRBJ1-2	-	-	TGTGCCAGCGGAGACTATGGCTACACCTTC	CASGDYGYTF
TRBV6-1	TRBJ2-3	few	TRBD1	TGTGCCAGCACCAAGGACAGGGGAGGGCCAGATACGCAGTATTTT	CASTKDRGGPDTQYF
TRBV7-2	TRBJ2-1	-	TRBD2	TGTGCCAGCGGGGGGGACCCCCGATTCTTC	CASGGDPRFF
TRBV10-1	TRBJ2-5	-	-	TGCGCCAGCAGCGCCAGGGGGGCGGTGCAAGAGACCCAGTACTTC	CASSARGAVQETQYF
TRBV10-3	TRBJ1-1	-	-	TGTGCCATCAGAGACGACAGGTTGAACACTGAAGCTTTCTTT	CAIRDDRLNTEAFF
TRBV7-2	TRBJ1-5	-	TRBD1	TGTGCCAGCAGCTTAGACAGGGGGGCCAATCAGCCCCAGCATTTT	CASSLDRGANQPQHF
TRBV4-3	TRBJ1-2	-	TRBD1	TGCGCCAGCAGCCAAGATCTATTTGACAGGGGCCGCGACTACACCTTC	CASSQDLFDRGRDYTF
TRBV30	TRBJ2-7	-	-	TGTGCCTGGAGTGTAGGGAGGTACGAGCAGTACTTC	CAWSVGRYEQYF
TRBV5-1	TRBJ2-1	-	TRBD2	TGCGCCAGCAGCCCGGCGGGGGGTGAGCAGTTCTTC	CASSPAGGEQFF
TRBV5-1	TRBJ1-2	-	-	TGCGCCAGCAGCCCATCAGAGATTCCGGGTGGCTACACCTTC	CASSPSEIPGGYTF
TRBV18	TRBJ2-5	-	-	TGTGCCAGCTCACCGTCTCAGGGGGAGACCCAGTACTTC	CASSPSQGETQYF
TRBV7-9	TRBJ2-3	-	TRBD1	TGTGCCAGCAGCCGAAGGGACAGTAGCACAGATACGCAGTATTTT	CASSRRDSSTDTQYF
TRBV7-3	TRBJ2-7	-	TRBD2	TGTGCCAGCAGCTTAATACTAGCGGGAAGGGGGCTCTACGAGCAGTACTTC	CASSLILAGRGLYEQYF
TRBV5-1	TRBJ1-4	-	-	TGCGCCAGCAGACTGCGGGGAAATGGAGATGAAAAACTGTTTTTT	CASRLRGNGDEKLFF
TRBV27	TRBJ2-2	once	-	TGTGCCACCAGAGAGATAAACACCGGGGAGCTGTTTTTT	CATREINTGELFF
TRBV2	TRBJ2-3	-	-	TGTGCCGGGCCGGTCGGTAGCACAGATACGCAGTATTTT	CAGPVGSTDTQYF
TRBV6-5	TRBJ2-5	-	-	TGTGCCAGCAGGAGGCCGGGACAAGAGACCCAGTACTTC	CASRRPGQETQYF
TRBV7-2	TRBJ2-7	-	-	TGTGCCAGCAGCCCCCGACCAGGTTTCTCCTACGAGCAGTACTTC	CASSPRPGFSYEQYF
TRBV7-3	TRBJ2-5	-	TRBD2	TGTGCCAGCAGCCGACTAGCGGGGGAGGAGACCCAGTACTTC	CASSRLAGEETQYF
TRBV29-1	TRBJ2-7	-	TRBD1	TGCAGCGTTGCCCGGACAGGGACCCACGAGCAGTACTTC	CSVARTGTHEQYF
TRBV7-3	TRBJ2-1	-	TRBD2	TGTGCCAGCAGCCCACAGTGGGCTAGCGGGATCAATGAGCAGTTCTTC	CASSPQWASGINEQFF
TRBV7-9	TRBJ2-5	-	TRBD2	TGTGCCAGCAGCCCCACCATTAGCGGGCCGTACCAAGAGACCCAGTACTTC	CASSPTISGPYQETQYF
TRBV7-3	TRBJ2-2	-	TRBD1	TGTGCCAGCAGCTCGGAAGGGGGCATCACCGGGGAGCTGTTTTTT	CASSSEGGITGELFF
TRBV7-8	TRBJ1-2	-	-	TGTGCCAGCAGCTTAGTAGCGGCGGCCCTCTATGGCTACACCTTC	CASSLVAAALYGYTF
TRBV2	TRBJ1-5	-	-	TGTGCCAGCAGTGGGAGGGAAGGGAATCAGCCCCAGCATTTT	CASSGREGNQPQHF
TRBV11-1	TRBJ2-2	once	TRBD2	TGTGCCAGCAGCTTAGGGATTTTTTGGAGCGGGAATCCCGGGGAGCTGTTTTTT	CASSLGIFWSGNPGELFF
TRBV7-2	TRBJ1-6	-	-	TGTGCCAGCAGCTTAGGAGGGTTGGGTTCACCCCTCCACTTT	CASSLGGLGSPLHF
TRBV2	TRBJ1-5	-	-	TGTGCCAGCAGTGTTGGGCGGCAGGGTGATAATCAGCCCCAGCATTTT	CASSVGRQGDNQPQHF
TRBV4-1	TRBJ2-2	-	TRBD2	TGCGCCAGCAGTTGGCTAGCGGGGGGGCCGGGCACCGGGGAGCTGTTTTTT	CASSWLAGGPGTGELFF
TRBV30	TRBJ2-7	-	TRBD2	TGTGCCGGCCGGGGGGGGGCAACATACGGGCAGTACTTC	CAGRGGATYGQYF
TRBV4-1	TRBJ2-4	-	-	TGCGCCAGCAGCCAGGAAGGGGGGGCGCGAAACATTCAGTACTTC	CASSQEGGARNIQYF